This T cell receptor beta chain was profiled in a study of response to subunit inactivated influenza vaccine. Whole-study findings and limits: The authors suggested that few new T cells are recruited per seasonal influenza vaccination.

CDR1 and CDR2 (germline): SQVTM, ANQGSEA. This CDR3 has 13 residues. V lost 5 bases and J 7 bases, leaving 18 bases between the germline ends. TCRdb ran MiXCR on the RT-PCR reads and lists one entry per CDR3 protein. This repertoire shows hundreds of thousands of distinct CDR3 sequences, about 25% found once; its top ten account for approximately 1.9%. There are a few counts of this clonotype. Its antigen is unidentified. The V and J genes are TRBV29-1 and TRBJ2-7, with D possibly being TRBD1 (5 bases). The TCR originated in a man aged 50 or older who received an inactivated influenza vaccine. The sample was CD4+ T cells sorted from PBMCs, taken more than 4 days after vaccination. DNA of the CDR3: TGCAGCGTTTTGGACACACCAACGGAGGAGCAGTACTTC. It encodes CSVLDTPTEEQYF.